The clone carrying this T cell receptor beta chain has just a few counts. This CDR3 contains 14 residues. V was cut by 4 bases and J by 5 bases, with 13 bases left in between. Germline V gives CDR1 SGHRS, CDR2 YFSETQ. The source of the sample is a study of T-cell reconstitution after alpha-beta-depleted transplantation in children. It was with unique molecular identifiers that the TCRbeta library was prepared. TCRdb analysed the PCR reads with MiXCR anew, one entry per CDR3 protein. The table has about 360,000 distinct CDR3 sequences, more than 10% seen once. The J gene is TRBJ2-1, the V gene TRBV5-1; D uncertain. The source was PBMCs, collected from the stem cell graft. This TCR was recovered from a human donor who donated a stem cell graft to a child with Fanconi anemia. CDR3 sequence (DNA): TGCGCCAGCAGCACCCCTGACGGAGACAATGAGCAGTTCTTC. Encoded protein: CASSTPDGDNEQFF.